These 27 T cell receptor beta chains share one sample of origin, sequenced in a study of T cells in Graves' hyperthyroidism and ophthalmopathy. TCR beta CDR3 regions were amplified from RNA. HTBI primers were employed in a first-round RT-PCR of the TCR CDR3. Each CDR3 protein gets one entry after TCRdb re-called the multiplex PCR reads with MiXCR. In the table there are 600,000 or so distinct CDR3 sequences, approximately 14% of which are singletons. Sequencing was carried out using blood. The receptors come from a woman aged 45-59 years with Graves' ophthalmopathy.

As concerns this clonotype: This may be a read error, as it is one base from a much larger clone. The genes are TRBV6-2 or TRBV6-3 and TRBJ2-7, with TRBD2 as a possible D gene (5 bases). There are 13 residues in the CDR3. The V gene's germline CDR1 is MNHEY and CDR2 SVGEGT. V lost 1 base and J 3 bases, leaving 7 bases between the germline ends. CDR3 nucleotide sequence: TGTGCCAGCAGTTACTGGGAGTTCTACGAGCAGTACTTC. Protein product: CASSYWEFYEQYF.

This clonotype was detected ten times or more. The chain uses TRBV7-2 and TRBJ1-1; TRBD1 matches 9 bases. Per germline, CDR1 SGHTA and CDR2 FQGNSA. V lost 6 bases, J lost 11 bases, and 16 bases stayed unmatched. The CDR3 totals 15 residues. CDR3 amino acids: CASSRAGQGPKGAFF. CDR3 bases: TGTGCCAGCAGTCGGGCAGGACAGGGGCCAAAAGGGGCTTTCTTT.

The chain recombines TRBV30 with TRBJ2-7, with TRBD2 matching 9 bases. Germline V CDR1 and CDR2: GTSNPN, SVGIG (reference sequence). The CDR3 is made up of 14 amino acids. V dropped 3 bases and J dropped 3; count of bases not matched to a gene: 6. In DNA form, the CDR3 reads TGTGCCTGGAGGCGGGAGGGCTTCGACTACGAGCAGTACTTC. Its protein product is CAWRREGFDYEQYF.

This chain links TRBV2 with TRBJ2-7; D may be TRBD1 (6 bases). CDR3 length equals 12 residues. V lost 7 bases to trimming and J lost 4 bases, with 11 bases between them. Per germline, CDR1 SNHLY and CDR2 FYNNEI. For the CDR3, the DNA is TGTGCCAGCACCGGGACACATTACGAGCAGTACTTC. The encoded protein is CASTGTHYEQYF. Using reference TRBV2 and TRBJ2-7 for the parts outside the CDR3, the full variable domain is EPEVTQTPSHQVTQMGQEVILRCVPISNHLYFYWYRQILGQKVEFLVSFYNNEISEKSEIFDDQFSVERPDGSNFTLKIRSTKLEDSAMYFCASTGTHYEQYFGPGTRLTVT.

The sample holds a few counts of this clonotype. The CDR3 nucleotides are TGTGCCAGCAGCTTAGGCCCAACTAGCGGGATAGCCAAAAACATTCAGTACTTC. Encoded protein: CASSLGPTSGIAKNIQYF. The V gene is TRBV7-6, the J gene TRBJ2-4; 10 bases match TRBD2. Trimming cost V 1 base and J 0 bases; bases outside gene matches: 6. The V gene's germline CDR1 is SGHVS and CDR2 FNYEAQ. The CDR3 runs to 18 residues.

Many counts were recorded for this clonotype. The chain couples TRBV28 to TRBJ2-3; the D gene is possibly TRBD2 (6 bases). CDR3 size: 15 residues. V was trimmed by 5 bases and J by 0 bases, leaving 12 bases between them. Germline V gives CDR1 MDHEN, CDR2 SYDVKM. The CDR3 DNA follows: TGTGCCAGCAGTAGCCCGGGACTCAGCACAGATACGCAGTATTTT. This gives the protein CASSSPGLSTDTQYF.

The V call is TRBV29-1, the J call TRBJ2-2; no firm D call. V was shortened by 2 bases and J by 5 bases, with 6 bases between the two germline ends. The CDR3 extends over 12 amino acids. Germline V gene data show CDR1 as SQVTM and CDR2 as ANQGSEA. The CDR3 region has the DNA TGCAGCGTTGAACGGACGACCGGGGAGCTGTTTTTT. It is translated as CSVERTTGELFF.

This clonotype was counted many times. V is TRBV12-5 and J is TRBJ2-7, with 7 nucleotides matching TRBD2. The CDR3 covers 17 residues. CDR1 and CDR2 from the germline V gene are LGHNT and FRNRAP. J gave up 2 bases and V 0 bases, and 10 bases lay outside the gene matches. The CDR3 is CASGLVLGGRVPYEQYF. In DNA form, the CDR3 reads TGTGCTAGTGGTTTGGTACTCGGCGGGAGAGTTCCCTACGAGCAGTACTTC.

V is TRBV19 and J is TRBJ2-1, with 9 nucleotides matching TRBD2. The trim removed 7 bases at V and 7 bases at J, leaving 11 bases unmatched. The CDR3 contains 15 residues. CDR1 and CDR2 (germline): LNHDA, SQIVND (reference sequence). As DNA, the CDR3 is TGTGCCAGTATCCCTAGGGCTAGCGGGAATAATGAGCAGTTCTTC. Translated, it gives CASIPRASGNNEQFF.

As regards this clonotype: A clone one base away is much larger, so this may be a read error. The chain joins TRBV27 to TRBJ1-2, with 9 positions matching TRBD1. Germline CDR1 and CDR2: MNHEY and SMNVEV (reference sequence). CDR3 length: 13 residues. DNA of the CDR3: TGTGCCAGCAGTGGACAGGGGCAGTATGGCCACACCTTC. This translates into CASSGQGQYGHTF.

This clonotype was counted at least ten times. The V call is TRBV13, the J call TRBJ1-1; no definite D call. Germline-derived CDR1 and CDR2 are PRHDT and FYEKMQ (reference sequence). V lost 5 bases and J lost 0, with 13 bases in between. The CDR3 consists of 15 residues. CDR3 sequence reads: CASSHLAAMNTEAFF. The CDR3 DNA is TGTGCCAGCAGCCACCTGGCAGCGATGAACACTGAAGCTTTCTTT.

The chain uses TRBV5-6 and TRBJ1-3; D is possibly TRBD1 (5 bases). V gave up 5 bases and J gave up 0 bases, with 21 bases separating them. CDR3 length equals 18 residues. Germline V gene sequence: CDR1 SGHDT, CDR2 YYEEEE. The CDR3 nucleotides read TGTGCCAGCAGGATTGGAACAGGACTCTTCCACTCTGGAAACACCATATATTTT. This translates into CASRIGTGLFHSGNTIYF.

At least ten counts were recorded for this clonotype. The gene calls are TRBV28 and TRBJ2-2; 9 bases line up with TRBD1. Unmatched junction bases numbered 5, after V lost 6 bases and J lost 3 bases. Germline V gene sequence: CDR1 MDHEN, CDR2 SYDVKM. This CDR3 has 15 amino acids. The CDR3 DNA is TGTGCCAGCAGCAGTGGACAGGGGTACACCGGGGAGCTGTTTTTT. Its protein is CASSSGQGYTGELFF.

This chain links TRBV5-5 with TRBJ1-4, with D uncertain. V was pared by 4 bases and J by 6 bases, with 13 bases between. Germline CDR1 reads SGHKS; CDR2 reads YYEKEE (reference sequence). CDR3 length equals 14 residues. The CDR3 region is CASSLMGSDEKLFF. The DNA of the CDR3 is TGTGCCAGCAGCCTGATGGGGTCCGATGAAAAACTGTTTTTT.

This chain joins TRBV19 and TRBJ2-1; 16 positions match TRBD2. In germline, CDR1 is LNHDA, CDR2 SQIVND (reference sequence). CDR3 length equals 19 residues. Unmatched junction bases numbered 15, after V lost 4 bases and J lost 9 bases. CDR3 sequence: CASSNRGTSGRAGFVEQFF. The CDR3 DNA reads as TGTGCCAGTAGTAACCGCGGGACTAGCGGGAGGGCAGGGTTTGTTGAGCAGTTCTTC.

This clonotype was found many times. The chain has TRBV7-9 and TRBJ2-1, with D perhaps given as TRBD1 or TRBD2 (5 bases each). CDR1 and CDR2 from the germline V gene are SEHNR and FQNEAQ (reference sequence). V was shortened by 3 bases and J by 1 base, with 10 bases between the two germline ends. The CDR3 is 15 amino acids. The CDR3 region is CASSFQGGSYNEQFF. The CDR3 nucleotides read TGTGCCAGCAGCTTCCAGGGCGGGTCCTACAATGAGCAGTTCTTC.

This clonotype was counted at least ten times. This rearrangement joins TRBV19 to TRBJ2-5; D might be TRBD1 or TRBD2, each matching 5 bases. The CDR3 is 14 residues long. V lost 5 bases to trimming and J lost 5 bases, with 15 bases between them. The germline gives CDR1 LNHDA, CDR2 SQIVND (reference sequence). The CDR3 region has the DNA TGTGCCAGTAGTCTAGGGACCTCTCCGGAGACCCAGTACTTC. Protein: CASSLGTSPETQYF.

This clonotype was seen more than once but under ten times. The CDR3 protein is CASSPYGTVNNSPLHF. The CDR3 DNA follows: TGCGCCAGCAGCCCGTATGGGACGGTCAATAATTCACCCCTCCACTTT. The chain couples TRBV5-1 to TRBJ1-6; perhaps TRBD1 as D (5 bases). This CDR3 contains 16 residues. V lost 4 bases, J lost 5 bases, and 16 bases lay in between. CDR1 and CDR2 (germline): SGHRS, YFSETQ.

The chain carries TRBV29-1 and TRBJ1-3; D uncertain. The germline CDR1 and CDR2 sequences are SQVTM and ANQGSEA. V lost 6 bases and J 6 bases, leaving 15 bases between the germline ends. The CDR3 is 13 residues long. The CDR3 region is CSVVGGSTNTIYF. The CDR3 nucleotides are TGCAGCGTGGTAGGAGGTTCAACAAACACCATATATTTT.

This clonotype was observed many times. The CDR3 loop is CASSVQGAGSNQPQHF. The CDR3 nucleotides are TGTGCCAGCAGTGTCCAGGGGGCTGGTAGCAATCAGCCCCAGCATTTT. The chain carries TRBV6-1 and TRBJ1-5, with TRBD1 matching over 8 bases. V trimming: 4 bases; J trimming: 0 bases; junction bases outside the gene matches: 5. The CDR3 has 16 amino acids. Germline CDR1 reads MNHNS; CDR2 reads SASEGT.

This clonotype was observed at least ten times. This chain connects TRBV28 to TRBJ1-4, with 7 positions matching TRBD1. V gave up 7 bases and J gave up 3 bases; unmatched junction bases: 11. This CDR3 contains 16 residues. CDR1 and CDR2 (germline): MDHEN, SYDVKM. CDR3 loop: CASTSLRGGSNEKLFF. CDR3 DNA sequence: TGTGCCAGCACTTCCCTCAGGGGGGGTTCTAATGAAAAACTGTTTTTT.

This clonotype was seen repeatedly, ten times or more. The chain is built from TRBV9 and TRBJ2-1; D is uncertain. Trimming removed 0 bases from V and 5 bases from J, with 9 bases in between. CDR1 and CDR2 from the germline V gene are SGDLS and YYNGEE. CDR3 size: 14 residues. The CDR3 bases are TGTGCCAGCAGCGTAGCCTCCCTCCACAATGAGCAGTTCTTC. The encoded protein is CASSVASLHNEQFF.

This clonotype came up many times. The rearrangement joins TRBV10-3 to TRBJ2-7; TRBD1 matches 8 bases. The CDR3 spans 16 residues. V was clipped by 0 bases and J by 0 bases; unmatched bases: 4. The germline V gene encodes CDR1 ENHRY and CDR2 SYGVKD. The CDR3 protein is CAISESRTGSSYEQYF. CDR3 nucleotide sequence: TGTGCCATCAGTGAGTCCCGGACAGGGAGCTCCTACGAGCAGTACTTC.

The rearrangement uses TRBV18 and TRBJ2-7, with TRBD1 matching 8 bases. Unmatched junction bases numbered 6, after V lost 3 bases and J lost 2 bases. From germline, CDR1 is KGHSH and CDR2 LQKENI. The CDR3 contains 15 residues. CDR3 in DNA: TGTGCCAGCTCACCTTGGGACAGGCCTACCTACGAGCAGTACTTC. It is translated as CASSPWDRPTYEQYF.

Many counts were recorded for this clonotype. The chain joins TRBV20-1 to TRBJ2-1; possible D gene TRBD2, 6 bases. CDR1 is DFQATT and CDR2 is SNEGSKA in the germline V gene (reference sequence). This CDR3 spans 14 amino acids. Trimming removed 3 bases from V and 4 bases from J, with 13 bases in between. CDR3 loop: CSASRLANYNEQFF. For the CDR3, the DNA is TGCAGTGCTAGTAGGCTAGCGAATTACAATGAGCAGTTCTTC.

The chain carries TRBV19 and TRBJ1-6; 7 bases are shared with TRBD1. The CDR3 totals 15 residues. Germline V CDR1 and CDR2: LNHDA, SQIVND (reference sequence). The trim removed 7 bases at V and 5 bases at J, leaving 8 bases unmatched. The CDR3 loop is CASKSPQGHNSPLHF. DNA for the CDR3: TGTGCCAGTAAATCGCCACAGGGGCATAATTCACCCCTCCACTTT. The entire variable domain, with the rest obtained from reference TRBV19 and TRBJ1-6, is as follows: DGGITQSPKYLFRKEGQNVTLSCEQNLNHDAMYWYRQDPGQGLRLIYYSQIVNDFQKGDIAEGYSVSREKKESFPLTVTSAQKNPTAFYLCASKSPQGHNSPLHFGNGTRLTVT.

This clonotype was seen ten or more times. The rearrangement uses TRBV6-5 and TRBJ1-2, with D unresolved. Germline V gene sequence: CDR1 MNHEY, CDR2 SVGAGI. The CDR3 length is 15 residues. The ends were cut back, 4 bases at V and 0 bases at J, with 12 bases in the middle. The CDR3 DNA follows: TGTGCCAGCAGTTCTCGGGCAGGTTCTAACTATGGCTACACCTTC. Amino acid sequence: CASSSRAGSNYGYTF.